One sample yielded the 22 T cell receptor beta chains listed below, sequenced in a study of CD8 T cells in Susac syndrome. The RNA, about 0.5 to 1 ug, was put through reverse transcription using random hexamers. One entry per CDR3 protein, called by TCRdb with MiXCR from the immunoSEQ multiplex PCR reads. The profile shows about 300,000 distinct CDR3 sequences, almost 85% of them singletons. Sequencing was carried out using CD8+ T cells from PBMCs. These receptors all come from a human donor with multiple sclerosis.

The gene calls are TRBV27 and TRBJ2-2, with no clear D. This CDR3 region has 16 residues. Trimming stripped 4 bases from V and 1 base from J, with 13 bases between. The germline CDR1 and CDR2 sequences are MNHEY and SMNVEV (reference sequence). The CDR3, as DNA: TGTGCCAGCAGTTGGATTGGTTTCGGGAACACCGGGGAGCTGTTTTTT. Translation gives CASSWIGFGNTGELFF.

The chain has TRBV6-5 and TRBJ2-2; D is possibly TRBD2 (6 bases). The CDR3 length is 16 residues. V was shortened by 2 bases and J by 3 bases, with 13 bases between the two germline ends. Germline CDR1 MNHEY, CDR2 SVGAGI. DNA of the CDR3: TGTGCCAGCAGTTACCGGGGAGGCTTTTACACCGGGGAGCTGTTTTTT. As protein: CASSYRGGFYTGELFF.

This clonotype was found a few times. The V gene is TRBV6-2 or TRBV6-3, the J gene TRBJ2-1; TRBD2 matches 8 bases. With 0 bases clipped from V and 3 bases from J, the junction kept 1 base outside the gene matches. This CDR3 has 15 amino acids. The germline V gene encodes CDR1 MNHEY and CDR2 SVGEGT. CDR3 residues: CASSYSAGVYNEQFF. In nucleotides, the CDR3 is TGTGCCAGCAGTTACTCAGCGGGAGTCTACAATGAGCAGTTCTTC.

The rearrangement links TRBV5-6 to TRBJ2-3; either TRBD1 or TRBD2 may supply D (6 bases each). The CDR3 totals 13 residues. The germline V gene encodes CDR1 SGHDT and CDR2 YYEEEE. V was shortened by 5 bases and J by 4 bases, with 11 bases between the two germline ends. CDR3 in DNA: TGTGCCAGCAGTCCTAGGGGGGCAGATACGCAGTATTTT. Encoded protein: CASSPRGADTQYF.

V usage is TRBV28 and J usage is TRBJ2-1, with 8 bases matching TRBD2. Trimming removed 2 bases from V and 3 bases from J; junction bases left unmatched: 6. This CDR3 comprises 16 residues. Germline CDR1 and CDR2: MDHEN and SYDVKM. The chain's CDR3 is CASSLLVAGSYNEQFF. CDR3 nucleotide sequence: TGTGCCAGCAGTTTACTGGTAGCGGGAAGCTACAATGAGCAGTTCTTC.

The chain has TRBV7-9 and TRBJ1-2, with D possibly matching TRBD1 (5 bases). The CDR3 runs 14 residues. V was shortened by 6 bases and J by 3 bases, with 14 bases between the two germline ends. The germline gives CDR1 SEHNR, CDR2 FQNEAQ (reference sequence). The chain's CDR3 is CASSQDNYHYGYTF. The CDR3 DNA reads TGTGCCAGCAGTCAGGACAACTACCACTATGGCTACACCTTC.

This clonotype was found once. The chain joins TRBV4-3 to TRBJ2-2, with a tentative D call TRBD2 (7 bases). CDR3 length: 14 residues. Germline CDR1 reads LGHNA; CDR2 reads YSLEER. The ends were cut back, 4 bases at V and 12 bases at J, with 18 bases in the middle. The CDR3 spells CASSPIGGREKLFF. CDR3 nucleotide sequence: TGCGCCAGCAGCCCGATTGGGGGGCGGGAGAAGCTGTTTTTT.

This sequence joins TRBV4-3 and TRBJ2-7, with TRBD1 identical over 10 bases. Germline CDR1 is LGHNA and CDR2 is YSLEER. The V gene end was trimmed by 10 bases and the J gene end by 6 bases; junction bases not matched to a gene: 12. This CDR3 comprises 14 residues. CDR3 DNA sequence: TGCGCCACCAAAGCGGGGACAGGGGCGAGCGAGCAGTACTTC. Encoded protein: CATKAGTGASEQYF.

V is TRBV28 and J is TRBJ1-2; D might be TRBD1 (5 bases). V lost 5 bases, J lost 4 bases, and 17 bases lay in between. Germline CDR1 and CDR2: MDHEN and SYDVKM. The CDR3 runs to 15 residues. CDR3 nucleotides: TGTGCCAGCAGTCCCCCGGGGCGGTCCTCCTATGGCTACACCTTC. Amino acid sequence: CASSPPGRSSYGYTF.

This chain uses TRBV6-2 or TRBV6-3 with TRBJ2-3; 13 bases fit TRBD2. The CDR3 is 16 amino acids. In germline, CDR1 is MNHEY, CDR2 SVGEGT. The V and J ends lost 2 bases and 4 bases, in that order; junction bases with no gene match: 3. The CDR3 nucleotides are TGTGCCAGCAGTTACGGACTAGCGGGAGACCCAGATACGCAGTATTTT. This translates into CASSYGLAGDPDTQYF.

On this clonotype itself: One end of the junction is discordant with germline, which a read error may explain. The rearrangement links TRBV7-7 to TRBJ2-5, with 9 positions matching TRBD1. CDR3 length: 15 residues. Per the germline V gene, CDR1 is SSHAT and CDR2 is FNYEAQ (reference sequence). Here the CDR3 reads CASSLGQGILETQYF. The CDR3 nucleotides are TGTGCTAGCAGCTTAGGACAGGGGATATTGGAGACCCAGTACTTC. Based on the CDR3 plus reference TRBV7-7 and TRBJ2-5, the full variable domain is GAGVSQSPRYKVTKRGQDVTLRCDPISSHATLYWYQQALGQGPEFLTYFNYEAQPDKSGLPSDRFSAERPEGSISTLTIQRTEQRDSAMYRCASSLGQGILETQYFGPGTRLLVL.

The CDR3 loop reads CASSPRWGGTQDTEAFF. The CDR3 nucleotides read TGTGCCAGCAGTCCACGGTGGGGGGGGACGCAGGACACTGAAGCTTTCTTT. The chain recombines TRBV27 with TRBJ1-1, with D possibly being TRBD1 (5 bases). CDR3 length: 17 residues. V was cut by 5 bases and J by 3 bases, with 22 bases left in between. Germline V gene data show CDR1 as MNHEY and CDR2 as SMNVEV (reference sequence).

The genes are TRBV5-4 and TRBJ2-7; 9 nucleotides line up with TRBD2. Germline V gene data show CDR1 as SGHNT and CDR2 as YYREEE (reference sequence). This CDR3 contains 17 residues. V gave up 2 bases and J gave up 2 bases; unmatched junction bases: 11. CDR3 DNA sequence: TGTGCCAGCAGCTTTAGGCTAGCGGGGTCTGACACCTACGAGCAGTACTTC. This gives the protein CASSFRLAGSDTYEQYF.

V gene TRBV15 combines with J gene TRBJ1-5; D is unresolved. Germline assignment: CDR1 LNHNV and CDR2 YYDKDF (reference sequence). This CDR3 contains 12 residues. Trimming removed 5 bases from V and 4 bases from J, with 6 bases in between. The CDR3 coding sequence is TGTGCCACCAGCCCATTGAATCAGCCCCAGCATTTT. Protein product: CATSPLNQPQHF.

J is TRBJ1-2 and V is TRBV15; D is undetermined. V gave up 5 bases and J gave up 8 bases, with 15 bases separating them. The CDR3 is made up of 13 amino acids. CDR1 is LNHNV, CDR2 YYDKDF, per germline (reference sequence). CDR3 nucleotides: TGTGCCACCAGCGGGTTAAACCCGGAGGGCTACACCTTC. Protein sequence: CATSGLNPEGYTF.

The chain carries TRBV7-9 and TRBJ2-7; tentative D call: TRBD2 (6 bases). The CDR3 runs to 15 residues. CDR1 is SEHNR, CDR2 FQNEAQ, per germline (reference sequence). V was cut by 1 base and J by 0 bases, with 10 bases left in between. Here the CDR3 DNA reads TGTGCCAGCAGCTTAGTAGCGGATAGCTCCTACGAGCAGTACTTC. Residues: CASSLVADSSYEQYF.

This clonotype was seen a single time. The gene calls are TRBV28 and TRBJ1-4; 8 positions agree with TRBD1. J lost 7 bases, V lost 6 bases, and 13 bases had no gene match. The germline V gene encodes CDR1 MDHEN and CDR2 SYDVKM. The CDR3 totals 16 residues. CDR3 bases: TGTGCCAGCAGCTCAGAGGACAGGGACGATAGTGAAAAACTGTTTTTT. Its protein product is CASSSEDRDDSEKLFF.

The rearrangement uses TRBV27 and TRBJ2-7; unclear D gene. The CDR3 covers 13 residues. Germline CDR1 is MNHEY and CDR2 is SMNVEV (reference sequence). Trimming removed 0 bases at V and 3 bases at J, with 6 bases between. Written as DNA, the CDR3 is TGTGCCAGCAGTTTATCGGTGCTCTACGAGCAGTACTTC. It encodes CASSLSVLYEQYF.

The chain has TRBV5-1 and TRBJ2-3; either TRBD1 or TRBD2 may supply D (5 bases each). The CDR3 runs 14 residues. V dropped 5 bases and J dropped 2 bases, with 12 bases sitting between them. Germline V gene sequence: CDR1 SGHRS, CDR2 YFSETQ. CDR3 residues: CASSSDGTTDTQYF. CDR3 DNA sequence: TGCGCCAGCAGTTCCGACGGGACCACAGATACGCAGTATTTT. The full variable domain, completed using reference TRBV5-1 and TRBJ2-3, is KAGVTQTPRYLIKTRGQQVTLSCSPISGHRSVSWYQQTPGQGLQFLFEYFSETQRNKGNFPGRFSGRQFSNSRSEMNVSTLELGDSALYLCASSSDGTTDTQYFGPGTRLTVL.

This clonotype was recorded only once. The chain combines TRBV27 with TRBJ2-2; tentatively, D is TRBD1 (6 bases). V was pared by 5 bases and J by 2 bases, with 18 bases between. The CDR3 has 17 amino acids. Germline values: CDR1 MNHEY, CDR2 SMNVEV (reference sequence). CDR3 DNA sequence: TGTGCCAGCAGTGCTTTCGAAGGGGGATTTAACACCGGGGAGCTGTTTTTT. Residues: CASSAFEGGFNTGELFF.

For the CDR3, the DNA is TGCAGTGCTAGAGATCTATCTCAGATTGGATACAATGAGCAGTTCTTC. Translating gives CSARDLSQIGYNEQFF. The rearrangement uses TRBV20-1 and TRBJ2-1, with no clear D. Trimming pared 0 bases from V and 4 bases from J, leaving 16 bases between. There are 16 residues in the CDR3. CDR1 and CDR2 (germline): DFQATT, SNEGSKA (reference sequence).

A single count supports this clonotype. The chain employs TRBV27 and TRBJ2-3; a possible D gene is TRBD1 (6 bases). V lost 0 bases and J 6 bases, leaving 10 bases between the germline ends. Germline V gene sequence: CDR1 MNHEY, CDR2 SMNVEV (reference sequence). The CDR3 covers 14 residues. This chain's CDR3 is CASSLSGHEDTQYF. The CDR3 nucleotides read TGTGCCAGCAGTTTATCGGGACATGAGGATACGCAGTATTTT.